The 6 T cell receptor beta chains below come from one sample, sequenced in a study of blood T cell repertoires in COVID-19. Profiled with immunoSEQ multiplex PCR; TCRdb holds only in-frame clones, not every one. The sample shows fewer than 150,000 clones, 84% of them seen only once. The sample taken for sequencing was peripheral blood. The receptors come from a human donor in a cohort sampled during active COVID-19.

CDR3 loop: CSASRRRGSTEAFF. CDR3 sequence (DNA): TGCAGTGCTAGTCGGCGGAGGGGTAGCACTGAAGCTTTCTTT. The chain couples TRBV20-1 to TRBJ1-1, with TRBD1 as a possible D gene (5 bases). The CDR3 is 14 amino acids. Germline CDR1 DFQATT, CDR2 SNEGSKA (reference sequence). The V end lost 3 bases, the J end lost 4 bases, and 15 bases lay between the germline ends.

This clone was recorded many times. This chain links TRBV10-1 with TRBJ2-3; D perhaps matches TRBD2 (5 bases). The CDR3 contains 14 residues. Between the trimmed V and J ends, which lost 6 bases and 1 base, there was a span of 11 bases. The germline V gene encodes CDR1 WNHNN and CDR2 SYGVQD (reference sequence). CDR3 sequence reads: CASSPAGGTDTQYF. The CDR3 DNA sequence: TGCGCCAGCAGCCCCGCCGGGGGCACAGATACGCAGTATTTT.

This chain uses TRBV5-1 with TRBJ2-4, with TRBD2 matching 8 bases. Germline CDR1 reads SGHRS; CDR2 reads YFSETQ. CDR3 size: 14 residues. Unmatched junction bases numbered 10, after V lost 6 bases and J lost 8 bases. The CDR3 DNA is TGCGCCAGCAAAGGACGGGGGGGCGAAGACATTCAGTACTTC. This translates into CASKGRGGEDIQYF.

The rearrangement links TRBV2 to TRBJ2-1, with TRBD2 matching over 10 bases. The trim removed 5 bases at V and 8 bases at J, leaving 12 bases unmatched. The CDR3 spans 16 residues. The germline CDR1 and CDR2 sequences are SNHLY and FYNNEI. CDR3 protein: CASSFLSGGPLHEQFF. The CDR3, as DNA: TGTGCCAGCAGTTTTCTTAGCGGGGGGCCTTTACATGAGCAGTTCTTC. Drawing the rest from reference TRBV2 and TRBJ2-1, the complete variable domain is EPEVTQTPSHQVTQMGQEVILRCVPISNHLYFYWYRQILGQKVEFLVSFYNNEISEKSEIFDDQFSVERPDGSNFTLKIRSTKLEDSAMYFCASSFLSGGPLHEQFFGPGTRLTVL.

The gene calls are TRBV15 and TRBJ1-4; D is possibly TRBD1 (5 bases). Trimming pared 3 bases from V and 0 bases from J, leaving 8 bases between. Germline assignment: CDR1 LNHNV and CDR2 YYDKDF (reference sequence). The CDR3 totals 15 residues. CDR3 residues: CATSRGPSTNEKLFF. As DNA, the CDR3 is TGTGCCACCAGCAGGGGGCCTTCAACTAATGAAAAACTGTTTTTT.

The chain combines TRBV10-3 with TRBJ1-1, with D uncertain. V dropped 10 bases and J dropped 7 bases, with 19 bases sitting between them. The CDR3 covers 13 residues. Germline lookup yields CDR1 ENHRY and CDR2 SYGVKD. For the CDR3, the DNA is TGTGCCACAACTCGGGAGCGGGAGGGTGAAGCTTTCTTT. This sequence encodes CATTREREGEAFF.